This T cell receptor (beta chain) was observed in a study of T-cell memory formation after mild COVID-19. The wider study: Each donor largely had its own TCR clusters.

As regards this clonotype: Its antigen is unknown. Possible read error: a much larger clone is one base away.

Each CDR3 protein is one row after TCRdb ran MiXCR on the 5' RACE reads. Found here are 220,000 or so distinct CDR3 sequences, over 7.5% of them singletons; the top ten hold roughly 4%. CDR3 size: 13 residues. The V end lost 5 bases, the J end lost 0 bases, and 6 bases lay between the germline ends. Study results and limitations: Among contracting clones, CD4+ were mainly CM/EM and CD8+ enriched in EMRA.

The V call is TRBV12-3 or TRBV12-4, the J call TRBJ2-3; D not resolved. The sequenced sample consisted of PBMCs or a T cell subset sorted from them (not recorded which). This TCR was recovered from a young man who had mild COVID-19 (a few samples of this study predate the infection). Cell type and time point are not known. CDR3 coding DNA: TGTGCCAGCAGTATAGGTAGCACAGATACGCAGTATTTT. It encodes CASSIGSTDTQYF.